This passage covers 17 T cell receptor beta chains from one sample sequenced in a study of blood T cell repertoires in COVID-19. The data were produced by immunoSEQ multiplex PCR, yet TCRdb's version contains in-frame clones alone and is incomplete. The sample carries roughly 120,000 clones, around nine tenths recorded once. Sequenced input: peripheral blood. Receptor source: a man aged 50 to 59 with active COVID-19.

The chain combines TRBV4-1 with TRBJ1-1, with a possible D match to TRBD1 (6 bases). Germline V gene sequence: CDR1 MGHRA, CDR2 YSYEKL. The CDR3 is made up of 14 amino acids. V was cut by 4 bases and J by 1 base, with 10 bases left in between. This chain's CDR3 is CASSPQGPNTEAFF. In DNA form, the CDR3 reads TGCGCCAGCAGCCCGCAGGGGCCGAACACTGAAGCTTTCTTT.

V usage is TRBV3-1 (or the pseudogene TRBV3-2) and J usage is TRBJ2-5; a possible D gene is TRBD2 (6 bases). This CDR3 has 17 amino acids. The germline V and J ends were trimmed by 3 bases and 0 bases, with 17 bases remaining between them. Germline assignment: CDR1 LGHDT and CDR2 YNNKEL (reference sequence). CDR3 nucleotide sequence: TGTGCCAGCAGCCATACCGGGACTGCTAGGTACCAAGAGACCCAGTACTTC. Encoded protein: CASSHTGTARYQETQYF.

The J gene is TRBJ2-1, the V gene TRBV28, with 8 positions matching TRBD2. V shed 5 bases, J shed 4 bases, and the junction held 7 bases outside the gene matches. Germline V CDR1 and CDR2: MDHEN, SYDVKM. The CDR3 length is 15 residues. CDR3 amino acids: CASSPSGSLYNEQFF. The DNA of the CDR3 is TGTGCCAGCAGTCCAAGCGGGAGCCTATACAATGAGCAGTTCTTC.

The chain recombines TRBV5-4 with TRBJ2-3; 7 nucleotides align to TRBD2. Germline V CDR1 and CDR2: SGHNT, YYREEE (reference sequence). The CDR3 is 15 amino acids. V gave up 0 bases and J gave up 7 bases; unmatched junction bases: 8. The CDR3 loop is CASSLVGRDGHTQYF. The CDR3 DNA follows: TGTGCCAGCAGCTTGGTTGGGAGGGACGGGCATACGCAGTATTTT.

V is TRBV19 and J is TRBJ2-3, with unresolved D. Germline loops: CDR1 LNHDA, CDR2 SQIVND (reference sequence). V was trimmed by 6 bases and J by 1 base, leaving 20 bases between them. CDR3 length: 17 residues. This CDR3 is CASSPPTVVIGTDTQYF. CDR3 in DNA: TGTGCCAGTAGCCCTCCCACGGTCGTCATCGGCACAGATACGCAGTATTTT.

The V call is TRBV18, the J call TRBJ1-2, with unresolved D. This CDR3 contains 12 residues. V was shortened by 6 bases and J by 8 bases, with 13 bases between the two germline ends. Germline V CDR1 and CDR2: KGHSH, LQKENI. The DNA of the CDR3 is TGTGCCAGCTCCCTCGCAAGGGAGGGCTACACCTTC. It specifies CASSLAREGYTF. Full variable domain (rest looked up from reference TRBV18 and TRBJ1-2): NAGVMQNPRHLVRRRGQEARLRCSPMKGHSHVYWYRQLPEEGLKFMVYLQKENIIDESGMPKERFSAEFPKEGPSILRIQQVVRGDSAAYFCASSLAREGYTFGSGTRLTVV.

This chain's CDR3 is CASSLRLQETQYF. CDR3 nucleotide sequence: TGTGCCAGCAGCCTGAGACTACAAGAGACCCAGTACTTC. The chain combines TRBV14 with TRBJ2-5, with a possible D match to TRBD2 (5 bases). The V and J ends lost 4 bases and 2 bases respectively, with 8 bases between them. CDR1 SGHDN and CDR2 FVKESK come from the germline V gene. The CDR3 is 13 residues long.

The J gene is TRBJ2-2, the V gene TRBV30; D is possibly TRBD1 (5 bases). CDR3 size: 13 residues. Germline V lookup: CDR1 GTSNPN, CDR2 SVGIG (reference sequence). Between the trimmed V and J ends, which lost 0 bases and 3 bases, there was a span of 5 bases. CDR3 loop: CAWSVGDTGELFF. For the CDR3, the DNA is TGTGCCTGGAGTGTAGGGGACACCGGGGAGCTGTTTTTT.

J is TRBJ2-1 and V is TRBV27; 9 nucleotides agree with TRBD2. CDR3 length: 17 amino acids. Looked up from germline, CDR1 is MNHEY and CDR2 is SMNVEV (reference sequence). Trimming at V came to 3 bases and at J to 2 bases, leaving 8 bases not matched to a gene. CDR3 in amino acids: CASSLKVAGVPYNEQFF. DNA for the CDR3: TGTGCCAGCAGTTTGAAGGTAGCGGGGGTCCCCTACAATGAGCAGTTCTTC.

This chain's CDR3 is CASSKTVSPKGTQYF. The CDR3 DNA follows: TGTGCCAGTAGCAAGACAGTTTCCCCAAAAGGGACCCAGTACTTC. The V gene is TRBV19, the J gene TRBJ2-5; D is perhaps TRBD1 (5 bases). The CDR3 loop spans 15 amino acids. Trimming removed 6 bases from V and 7 bases from J, with 21 bases in between. CDR1 is LNHDA and CDR2 is SQIVND in the germline V gene (reference sequence).

This chain uses TRBV9 with TRBJ2-3; 9 bases fit TRBD2. This CDR3 comprises 18 residues. CDR1 and CDR2 from the germline V gene are SGDLS and YYNGEE. V trimming: 0 bases; J trimming: 4 bases; junction bases outside the gene matches: 12. The DNA of the CDR3 is TGTGCCAGCAGCGTAGCCTCGGACAGCGGGGGGCCCTCAGATACGCAGTATTTT. It encodes CASSVASDSGGPSDTQYF. Drawing the rest from reference TRBV9 and TRBJ2-3, the complete variable domain is DSGVTQTPKHLITATGQRVTLRCSPRSGDLSVYWYQQSLDQGLQFLIQYYNGEERAKGNILERFSAQQFPDLHSELNLSSLELGDSALYFCASSVASDSGGPSDTQYFGPGTRLTVL.

This chain connects TRBV10-3 to TRBJ1-2; TRBD1 matches 7 bases. CDR3 length: 15 amino acids. The junction had 9 bases not matched to a gene; V was cut back by 0 bases and J by 8 bases. Germline V gives CDR1 ENHRY, CDR2 SYGVKD. The CDR3 is CAISESGRQGGGYTF. The CDR3 DNA is TGTGCCATCAGTGAGTCTGGTAGACAGGGCGGCGGCTACACCTTC.

V and J are TRBV6-6 and TRBJ2-1; possibly TRBD1 for D (6 bases). V was trimmed by 5 bases and J by 5 bases, leaving 13 bases between them. CDR3 length: 14 amino acids. Germline CDR1 and CDR2: MNHNY and SVGAGI (reference sequence). Written as DNA, the CDR3 is TGTGCCAGCAGTCACAGGGATGGCAACAATGAGCAGTTCTTC. Protein: CASSHRDGNNEQFF.

The chain employs TRBV30 and TRBJ2-1; tentatively, D is TRBD2 (6 bases). CDR1 GTSNPN and CDR2 SVGIG come from the germline V gene (reference sequence). The CDR3 contains 13 residues. V was clipped by 5 bases and J by 4 bases, with 12 bases between them. The CDR3 reads CAWSGLTYNEQFF. The DNA of the CDR3 is TGTGCCTGGTCGGGACTTACGTACAATGAGCAGTTCTTC.

The chain is built from TRBV12-5 and TRBJ2-2; no definite D call. The ends were cut back, 2 bases at V and 0 bases at J, with 10 bases in the middle. Germline V CDR1 and CDR2: LGHNT, FRNRAP. The CDR3 totals 16 residues. The CDR3 reads CASGLTTRANTGELFF. The CDR3 DNA reads as TGTGCTAGTGGTTTGACGACTCGGGCGAACACCGGGGAGCTGTTTTTT. The full variable domain, completed using reference TRBV12-5 and TRBJ2-2, is DARVTQTPRHKVTEMGQEVTMRCQPILGHNTVFWYRQTMMQGLELLAYFRNRAPLDDSGMPKDRFSAEMPDATLATLKIQPSEPRDSAVYFCASGLTTRANTGELFFGEGSRLTVL.

The chain couples TRBV12-3 or TRBV12-4 to TRBJ1-5, with 7 bases matching TRBD1. The CDR3 length is 13 residues. Unmatched junction bases numbered 4, after V lost 5 bases and J lost 6 bases. CDR3 sequence reads: CASSLGQIQPQHF. The CDR3 nucleotides read TGTGCCAGCAGTCTGGGACAGATTCAGCCCCAGCATTTT.

CDR3 DNA sequence: TGTGCCAGCAGCCAGACCTGGCCCTCTAGCGGGGGGCGCTCCTACGAGCAGTACTTC. It codes for CASSQTWPSSGGRSYEQYF. The chain is built from TRBV3-1 (or the pseudogene TRBV3-2) and TRBJ2-7; 11 bases are a match to TRBD2. J was trimmed by 0 bases and V by 3 bases; bases with no gene match: 13. Germline V CDR1 and CDR2: LGHDT, YNNKEL (reference sequence). The CDR3 totals 19 residues.